Below are 12 T cell receptor beta chains sequenced from a single sample in a study of beta chain features in type 1 diabetes. Reverse transcription of all isolated RNA meant that expressed TCRB transcripts were sequenced. Assay used: immunoSEQ multiplex PCR; TCRdb lists only in-frame clones, some missing. The sample gives 900,000 or so clones, 17% of which show up once; 0.023% is in the top ten. The sample consisted of naive CD4+ T cells from blood. These receptors all stem from a woman between 18 and 29 years old in good health.

CDR3 nucleotides: TGTGCCAGCAGCTTGGCAGGCAGTATGGAGACCCAGTACTTC. It yields the protein CASSLAGSMETQYF. The J gene is TRBJ2-5, the V gene TRBV5-6; the D is unclear. Germline V gives CDR1 SGHDT, CDR2 YYEEEE. The CDR3 loop spans 14 amino acids. V lost 0 bases to trimming and J lost 5 bases, with 11 bases between them.

The rearrangement links TRBV5-1 to TRBJ1-1; perhaps TRBD1 as D (5 bases). The ends were cut back, 4 bases at V and 4 bases at J, with 20 bases in the middle. Germline V gene data show CDR1 as SGHRS and CDR2 as YFSETQ. The CDR3 runs 16 residues. The CDR3 protein is CASSPGRGSFSTEAFF. As DNA, the CDR3 is TGCGCCAGCAGCCCGGGACGGGGATCATTCTCCACTGAAGCTTTCTTT. The full variable domain, completed using reference TRBV5-1 and TRBJ1-1, is KAGVTQTPRYLIKTRGQQVTLSCSPISGHRSVSWYQQTPGQGLQFLFEYFSETQRNKGNFPGRFSGRQFSNSRSEMNVSTLELGDSALYLCASSPGRGSFSTEAFFGQGTRLTVV.

This clone was counted only a few times. This chain uses TRBV11-1 with TRBJ2-2; D gene uncertain. This CDR3 has 13 amino acids. Germline CDR1 and CDR2: SGHAT and FQDESV (reference sequence). V gave up 3 bases and J gave up 6 bases, with 8 bases separating them. This CDR3 reads CASSFMGAGELFF. CDR3 nucleotide sequence: TGTGCCAGCAGCTTTATGGGCGCCGGGGAGCTGTTTTTT.

This clone was seen a handful of times. The chain uses TRBV13 and TRBJ1-2; weak D call: TRBD1 (5 bases). V lost 5 bases, J lost 8 bases, and 21 bases lay in between. The germline gives CDR1 PRHDT, CDR2 FYEKMQ (reference sequence). The CDR3 is 15 residues long. The CDR3 spells CASSNSGAFAGGYTF. The CDR3 DNA sequence: TGTGCCAGCAGCAACTCCGGGGCCTTTGCGGGAGGCTACACCTTC.

The CDR3 nucleotides are TGTGCCAGCTCTATCCAAGATACGCAGTATTTT. Protein: CASSIQDTQYF. This rearrangement joins TRBV6-5 to TRBJ2-3; no definite D call. The CDR3 consists of 11 residues. Germline V gene lookup returns CDR1 MNHEY and CDR2 SVGAGI. With 8 bases removed from V and 5 bases from J, the gap between germline ends came to 8 bases.

The gene calls are TRBV28 and TRBJ1-2; D may be TRBD1 (6 bases). This CDR3 region has 14 residues. CDR1 is MDHEN and CDR2 is SYDVKM in the germline V gene. Trimming cost V 6 bases and J 8 bases, with 19 bases left between them. The CDR3 nucleotides read TGTGCCAGCAGCGCGACAGGCAGTTGGGAAGGCTACACCTTC. Translation gives CASSATGSWEGYTF.

This clone was counted only a few times. The chain joins TRBV5-4 to TRBJ2-5; weak D call: TRBD2 (5 bases). The CDR3 length is 14 residues. Trimming shortened V by 0 bases and J by 8 bases, and 14 bases separated the two germline ends. CDR1 is SGHNT, CDR2 YYREEE, per germline (reference sequence). The CDR3, as DNA: TGTGCCAGCAGCTTGGCGTTATTCGGGGATACCCAGTACTTC. Residues: CASSLALFGDTQYF.

The rearrangement uses TRBV7-2 and TRBJ2-7, with a possible D match to TRBD1 (6 bases). Trimming cost V 3 bases and J 0 bases, with 15 bases left between them. The CDR3 sequence is 16 residues long. Germline lookup yields CDR1 SGHTA and CDR2 FQGNSA. The CDR3 reads CASSFLGQLHSYEQYF. CDR3 DNA sequence: TGTGCCAGCAGCTTTTTGGGACAACTTCACTCCTACGAGCAGTACTTC.

This chain uses TRBV5-1 with TRBJ2-1; TRBD2 matches at 8 bases. With V trimmed by 5 bases and J by 7 bases, 5 bases remained unmatched. The CDR3 is 13 amino acids. The V gene's germline CDR1 is SGHRS and CDR2 YFSETQ. CDR3 protein: CASRTGGQNEQFF. CDR3 nucleotide sequence: TGCGCCAGCAGAACGGGAGGGCAGAATGAGCAGTTCTTC. Based on the CDR3 plus reference TRBV5-1 and TRBJ2-1, the full variable domain is KAGVTQTPRYLIKTRGQQVTLSCSPISGHRSVSWYQQTPGQGLQFLFEYFSETQRNKGNFPGRFSGRQFSNSRSEMNVSTLELGDSALYLCASRTGGQNEQFFGPGTRLTVL.

The J gene is TRBJ2-7, the V gene TRBV4-3, with 13 bases that match TRBD2. The CDR3 consists of 18 residues. Unmatched junction bases numbered 11, after V lost 1 base and J lost 5 bases. Germline V gene sequence: CDR1 LGHNA, CDR2 YSLEER. This CDR3 is CASSQAPQLAGGPHEQYF. CDR3 DNA: TGCGCCAGCAGCCAAGCCCCCCAACTAGCGGGAGGGCCCCACGAGCAGTACTTC.

This chain uses TRBV19 with TRBJ1-2, with 10 positions matching TRBD1. CDR3 length equals 14 residues. Trimming removed 3 bases from V and 7 bases from J; junction bases left unmatched: 5. The germline V gene has CDR1 LNHDA and CDR2 SQIVND (reference sequence). The CDR3 loop reads CASSIRQGAVGYTF. The CDR3 DNA sequence: TGTGCCAGTAGTATTCGACAGGGGGCGGTTGGCTACACCTTC.

This clone was found a few times. The V and J genes are TRBV5-1 and TRBJ2-3; 9 bases align to TRBD2. Looked up from germline, CDR1 is SGHRS and CDR2 is YFSETQ. V shed 0 bases and J 4 bases; nucleotides not matched to a gene: 6. CDR3 length: 16 amino acids. The CDR3: CASSLGLAEGADTQYF. In nucleotides, the CDR3 is TGCGCCAGCAGCTTGGGACTAGCGGAAGGAGCAGATACGCAGTATTTT.